The clone carrying this TCR beta chain was recorded many times. The source of the sample is a study of T cells after yellow fever vaccination. Conversion of TCR transcripts into cDNA relied on 5'RACE template switching, which added a universal primer site and UMIs. TCRdb processed the 5' RACE reads anew with MiXCR; each CDR3 protein has one entry. The sample has 150,000 to 200,000 distinct CDR3 sequences, 9.5% to 11% seen once. There are 14 residues in the CDR3. Between the trimmed V and J ends, which lost 6 bases and 6 bases, there was a span of 15 bases. The germline gives CDR1 SEHNR, CDR2 FQNEAQ (reference sequence).

Sequenced here: CD8+ T cells sorted from PBMCs, sampled 15 days after the yellow fever booster vaccination. The clonotype was recovered from a man younger than 35 who received the YFV17D yellow fever vaccine. V gene TRBV7-9 combines with J gene TRBJ2-1, with a possible D match to TRBD1 (6 bases). CDR3 sequence (DNA): TGTGCCAGCAGTAAGCCTCGGACAGCCAATGAGCAGTTCTTC. As protein: CASSKPRTANEQFF.